A single sample gave rise to the 9 T cell receptor beta chains below, sequenced in a study of chemoradiotherapy in HPV16-positive cancers. Clones were read by immunoSEQ multiplex PCR, and TCRdb kept only the in-frame ones, dropping some. The sample lists 450 or so clones, roughly 85% occurring once. This specimen consisted of tumor tissue, obtained from a patient who underwent chemoradiotherapy. These TCRs come from a human donor with HPV-associated anogenital cancer.

The rearrangement joins TRBV10-3 to TRBJ1-1; 7 bases agree with TRBD1. This CDR3 has 15 residues. Unmatched junction bases numbered 10, after V lost 8 bases and J lost 1 base. The germline V gene encodes CDR1 ENHRY and CDR2 SYGVKD. DNA of the CDR3: TGTGCCATCCACGATTCAGGGGGACAGAACACTGAAGCTTTCTTT. Translating it yields CAIHDSGGQNTEAFF.

This clone was seen a single time. The chain links TRBV7-3 to TRBJ2-2, with TRBD2 as a possible D gene (7 bases). Germline V lookup: CDR1 SGHTA, CDR2 FQGTGA. Trimming removed 5 bases from V and 0 bases from J, with 16 bases in between. This CDR3 contains 17 residues. The CDR3: CASSRGGGRANTGELFF. The CDR3 DNA reads as TGTGCCAGCAGCCGGGGAGGGGGTCGCGCGAACACCGGGGAGCTGTTTTTT.

The chain joins TRBV6-6 to TRBJ1-1; 9 bases agree with TRBD1. The CDR3 runs to 16 residues. V was clipped by 5 bases and J by 0 bases; unmatched bases: 7. Per germline, CDR1 MNHNY and CDR2 SVGAGI (reference sequence). Here the CDR3 reads CASSPGTGFMNTEAFF. CDR3 nucleotide sequence: TGTGCCAGCAGTCCCGGGACAGGGTTTATGAACACTGAAGCTTTCTTT.

The rearrangement joins TRBV9 to TRBJ2-7; D call uncertain. The germline CDR1 and CDR2 sequences are SGDLS and YYNGEE. V was cut by 3 bases and J by 4 bases, with 14 bases left in between. This CDR3 spans 14 amino acids. In nucleotides, the CDR3 is TGTGCCAGCAGCGCCGACAAATACACGTACGAGCAGTACTTC. It encodes CASSADKYTYEQYF.

The chain recombines TRBV28 with TRBJ1-1; no clear D gene. From germline, CDR1 is MDHEN and CDR2 SYDVKM. This CDR3 is 13 amino acids long. V shed 6 bases and J shed 0 bases, with 8 bases lying between them. DNA of the CDR3: TGTGCCAGCAGCCGGAACCTGAACACTGAAGCTTTCTTT. Its protein product is CASSRNLNTEAFF.

The chain links TRBV6-1 to TRBJ1-4; 9 positions agree with TRBD1. The trim removed 2 bases at V and 8 bases at J, leaving 6 bases unmatched. The CDR3 has 15 residues. Germline CDR1 is MNHNS and CDR2 is SASEGT. DNA for the CDR3: TGTGCCAGCAGTGAATGGGACAGGGTATACGAAAAACTGTTTTTT. Residues: CASSEWDRVYEKLFF.

The chain has TRBV6-1 and TRBJ1-2, with D tentatively TRBD1 (6 bases). Trimming pared 0 bases from V and 3 bases from J, leaving 8 bases between. CDR3 length: 14 residues. The germline CDR1 and CDR2 sequences are MNHNS and SASEGT. This CDR3 reads CASSEAQGDYGYTF. The CDR3 bases are TGTGCCAGCAGTGAAGCACAGGGAGACTATGGCTACACCTTC.

The V call is TRBV28, the J call TRBJ2-3; 10 bases map to TRBD2. CDR1 is MDHEN, CDR2 SYDVKM, per germline. With 8 bases clipped from V and 1 base from J, the junction kept 12 bases outside the gene matches. CDR3 size: 17 residues. The CDR3 spells CASEMGSGGTGTDTQYF. DNA for the CDR3: TGTGCCAGCGAAATGGGTAGCGGGGGGACGGGCACAGATACGCAGTATTTT. The full variable domain, its missing parts supplied by reference TRBV28 and TRBJ2-3, is DVKVTQSSRYLVKRTGEKVFLECVQDMDHENMFWYRQDPGLGLRLIYFSYDVKMKEKGDIPEGYSVSREKKERFSLILESASTNQTSMYLCASEMGSGGTGTDTQYFGPGTRLTVL.

A single count supports this clone. The rearrangement joins TRBV6-7 to TRBJ2-2; tentatively, D is TRBD1 (5 bases). TRBV6-7 has ORF status, its function being uncertain. The CDR3 is 17 amino acids. Trimming stripped 2 bases from V and 2 bases from J, with 15 bases between. The CDR3 region is CASSYITSRDNTGELFF. The DNA of the CDR3 is TGTGCCAGCAGTTACATAACGAGCAGGGATAACACCGGGGAGCTGTTTTTT.